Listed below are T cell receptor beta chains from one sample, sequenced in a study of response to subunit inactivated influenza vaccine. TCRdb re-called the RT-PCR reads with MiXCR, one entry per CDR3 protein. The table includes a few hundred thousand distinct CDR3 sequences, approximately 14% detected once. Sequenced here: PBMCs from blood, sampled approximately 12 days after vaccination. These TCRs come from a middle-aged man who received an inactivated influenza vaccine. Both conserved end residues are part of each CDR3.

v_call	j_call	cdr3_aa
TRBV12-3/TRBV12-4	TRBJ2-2	CASSLGPGSGELFF
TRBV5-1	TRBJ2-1	CASSAPGLAGDEQFF
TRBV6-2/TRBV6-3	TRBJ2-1	CASSYSRTNEQFF
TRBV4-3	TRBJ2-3	CASSQEAGSRVAGTYTQYF
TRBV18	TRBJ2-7	CASSPQGAGSSYEQYF
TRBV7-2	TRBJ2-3	CASSPIYRGQYF
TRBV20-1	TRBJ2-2	CSARDRGSIGELFF
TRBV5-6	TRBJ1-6	CASSADRGRSPLHF
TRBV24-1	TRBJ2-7	CATAGPQGEQYF
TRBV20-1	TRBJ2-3	CSARDGGVGTDTQYF
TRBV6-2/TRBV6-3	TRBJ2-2	CASNQDRPNTGELFF